This T cell receptor beta chain came from a study of radiation and T cells in renal cell carcinoma. Looking at the study overall: Nephrectomy followed 15 Gy stereotactic body radiation by 4 weeks. Study observations and caveats: Pretreatment tumor biopsies were lacking, so baseline clonotypes are unknown.

Points on this clone: As yet, its antigen is unknown.

This table comes from immunoSEQ multiplex PCR, and its TCRdb copy is limited to in-frame clones, with some not included. Altogether approximately 79,000 clones are present, roughly 87% being singletons, with the ten largest covering under 6.5%. This CDR3 is built from 15 residues. The time point is: blood 2 weeks post-SBRT. Treatment: 15 Gy SBRT to primary tumor, nephrectomy 4 weeks later. The sequence derives from a man aged 60-69 years with renal cell carcinoma. Sequences were derived from blood, sampled from a patient whose treatment included radiotherapy and nephrectomy. The chain has TRBV21-1 and TRBJ1-5. TRBV21-1 is deemed a pseudogene. CDR3 DNA sequence: TGTGCCAGCAGCAAAGTGTGGATGAAAGATCAGCCCCAGCATTTT. Translated, it gives CASSKVWMKDQPQHF.